One sample yielded the 21 T cell receptor beta chains listed below, sequenced in a study of blood T cell repertoires in COVID-19. The protocol was immunoSEQ multiplex PCR, while the TCRdb copy is restricted to in-frame clones and leaves out a portion. This sample has about 140,000 clones, with over 70% found just once. Specimen: peripheral blood. These receptors all stem from a woman aged 50 to 65 with acute or convalescent COVID-19.

The CDR3: CASSSQGYSNQPQHF. CDR3 coding DNA: TGTGCCAGCAGCTCACAGGGTTATAGCAATCAGCCCCAGCATTTT. The chain combines TRBV5-6 with TRBJ1-5; D possibly corresponds to TRBD1 (6 bases). The CDR3 has 15 residues. The germline V gene has CDR1 SGHDT and CDR2 YYEEEE. Trimming shortened V by 3 bases and J by 0 bases, and 10 bases separated the two germline ends.

This clone was found once. V is TRBV18 and J is TRBJ2-1; D not resolved. This CDR3 spans 13 amino acids. The V gene lost 3 bases and the J gene lost 5 bases, with 8 bases spanning the gap. Germline V gives CDR1 KGHSH, CDR2 LQKENI. The CDR3 bases are TGTGCCAGCTCACCCAACACCCACAATGAGCAGTTCTTC. Residues: CASSPNTHNEQFF.

CDR3 residues: CATAGSMNTEAFF. Written as DNA, the CDR3 is TGTGCCACCGCGGGGTCGATGAACACTGAAGCTTTCTTT. The chain employs TRBV19 and TRBJ1-1; the D is unclear. The V end was cut by 10 bases, the J end by 0 bases, with 12 bases between. The germline CDR1 and CDR2 sequences are LNHDA and SQIVND (reference sequence). The CDR3 consists of 13 residues.

This clone was found a few times. The chain links TRBV13 to TRBJ2-3; weak D call: TRBD1 (5 bases). Germline CDR1 and CDR2: PRHDT and FYEKMQ (reference sequence). CDR3 length: 16 amino acids. V lost 4 bases to trimming and J lost 1 base, with 15 bases between them. The CDR3 sequence is CASSSRQVRGTDTQYF. The CDR3 bases are TGTGCCAGCAGCTCGCGGCAAGTCAGGGGCACAGATACGCAGTATTTT.

The J gene is TRBJ2-3, the V gene TRBV2, with D tentatively TRBD2 (6 bases). V lost 2 bases, J lost 3 bases, and 9 bases lay in between. This CDR3 is built from 14 residues. The germline gives CDR1 SNHLY, CDR2 FYNNEI. The CDR3 spells CASSEFLATDTQYF. CDR3 bases: TGTGCCAGCAGTGAATTTCTAGCGACAGATACGCAGTATTTT. The whole variable domain, remainder taken from reference TRBV2 and TRBJ2-3, is EPEVTQTPSHQVTQMGQEVILRCVPISNHLYFYWYRQILGQKVEFLVSFYNNEISEKSEIFDDQFSVERPDGSNFTLKIRSTKLEDSAMYFCASSEFLATDTQYFGPGTRLTVL.

This rearrangement joins TRBV7-9 to TRBJ1-4; 8 bases agree with TRBD1. CDR1 is SEHNR, CDR2 FQNEAQ, per germline (reference sequence). Losses at the gene ends were 5 bases for V and 6 bases for J; bases not matched to a gene: 8. This CDR3 region has 15 residues. CDR3 nucleotide sequence: TGTGCCAGCAGCCCCGGACAGGGCCCCTATGAAAAACTGTTTTTT. This gives the protein CASSPGQGPYEKLFF. The full variable domain, in which reference TRBV7-9 and TRBJ1-4 provide the parts outside the CDR3, is DTGVSQNPRHKITKRGQNVTFRCDPISEHNRLYWYRQTLGQGPEFLTYFQNEAQLEKSRLLSDRFSAERPKGSFSTLEIQRTEQGDSAMYLCASSPGQGPYEKLFFGSGTQLSVL.

The chain uses TRBV24-1 and TRBJ1-5; D is unresolved. Germline V gives CDR1 KGHDR, CDR2 SFDVKD. The V and J ends lost 1 base and 4 bases respectively, with 7 bases between them. The CDR3 loop spans 14 amino acids. The CDR3: CATSDFRGNQPQHF. CDR3 DNA: TGTGCCACCAGTGATTTCCGCGGTAATCAGCCCCAGCATTTT.

The V gene is TRBV28, the J gene TRBJ1-2; a weak D match, TRBD1 (6 bases). Germline CDR1 and CDR2: MDHEN and SYDVKM. The ends were cut back, 5 bases at V and 2 bases at J, with 9 bases in the middle. This CDR3 region has 13 residues. CDR3 in amino acids: CASSLGHNYGYTF. The CDR3 nucleotides are TGTGCCAGCAGTCTGGGACACAACTATGGCTACACCTTC.

The rearrangement links TRBV5-5 to TRBJ2-1; 8 nucleotides agree with TRBD2. CDR1 and CDR2 (germline): SGHKS, YYEKEE (reference sequence). CDR3 length equals 15 residues. The trim removed 5 bases at V and 0 bases at J, leaving 4 bases unmatched. CDR3 bases: TGTGCCAGCAGGCGGGGGGATAGCTCCTACAATGAGCAGTTCTTC. Translation: CASRRGDSSYNEQFF.

The rearrangement joins TRBV10-3 to TRBJ1-2, with D possibly matching TRBD1 (6 bases). The CDR3 has 12 amino acids. Trimming cost V 4 bases and J 6 bases, with 9 bases left between them. Germline V CDR1 and CDR2: ENHRY, SYGVKD. The CDR3 sequence is CAISVSGDGYTF. The CDR3 coding sequence is TGTGCCATCAGTGTATCAGGGGATGGCTACACCTTC.

J is TRBJ1-2 and V is TRBV27, with TRBD1 identical over 8 bases. V dropped 6 bases and J dropped 4; count of bases not matched to a gene: 7. CDR3 length: 14 residues. The V gene's germline CDR1 is MNHEY and CDR2 SMNVEV (reference sequence). The CDR3 is CASSDRGAIYGYTF. The CDR3 bases are TGTGCCAGCAGCGACAGGGGCGCCATCTATGGCTACACCTTC.

V is TRBV5-1 and J is TRBJ1-1; D gene uncertain. With 0 bases removed from V and 0 bases from J, the gap between germline ends came to 9 bases. Germline V CDR1 and CDR2: SGHRS, YFSETQ. CDR3 length equals 15 residues. CDR3 in DNA: TGCGCCAGCAGCTTGGGCGGCACTTTGAACACTGAAGCTTTCTTT. Protein product: CASSLGGTLNTEAFF.

The chain combines TRBV14 with TRBJ2-1; D is ambiguous. Deletions cut 4 bases from V and 0 bases from J, with 7 bases between. Germline V gene data show CDR1 as SGHDN and CDR2 as FVKESK. This CDR3 region has 14 residues. The CDR3 sequence: CASSRLSSYNEQFF. CDR3 DNA: TGTGCCAGCAGCCGACTGTCCTCCTACAATGAGCAGTTCTTC.

The chain combines TRBV4-1 with TRBJ1-4, with D perhaps TRBD1 (5 bases). Germline CDR1 is MGHRA and CDR2 is YSYEKL. CDR3 length equals 16 residues. The V gene lost 0 bases and the J gene lost 7 bases, with 15 bases spanning the gap. CDR3 nucleotide sequence: TGCGCCAGCAGCCAAGACCTCGGGGGGGGGAGTGAAAAACTGTTTTTT. As protein: CASSQDLGGGSEKLFF.

The gene calls are TRBV19 and TRBJ2-7; 11 nucleotides line up with TRBD2. The length of the CDR3 is 15 residues. J gave up 2 bases and V 6 bases, and 6 bases lay outside the gene matches. In germline, CDR1 is LNHDA, CDR2 SQIVND (reference sequence). CDR3 protein: CASSATSGGTYEQYF. The CDR3 nucleotides are TGTGCCAGTAGCGCTACTAGCGGGGGAACCTACGAGCAGTACTTC.

The CDR3, as DNA: TGTGCCAGCAGCCAAACTAGCTCCTCATTCAATGAGCAGTTCTTC. Translation gives CASSQTSSSFNEQFF. This rearrangement joins TRBV3-1 (or the pseudogene TRBV3-2) to TRBJ2-1, with D perhaps matching TRBD2 (6 bases). CDR1 is LGHDT, CDR2 YNNKEL, per germline (reference sequence). CDR3 length equals 15 residues. The V and J ends lost 2 bases and 6 bases respectively, with 14 bases between them.

The chain joins TRBV30 to TRBJ2-7; perhaps TRBD2 as D (6 bases). The V gene's germline CDR1 is GTSNPN and CDR2 SVGIG (reference sequence). Trimming took 4 bases from V and 0 from J, leaving 13 bases between them. The CDR3 sequence is 14 residues long. CDR3 bases: TGTGCCTGGAAACTACGGGAGAACTCCTACGAGCAGTACTTC. The encoded protein is CAWKLRENSYEQYF. The variable domain in full, completed from reference TRBV30 and TRBJ2-7, reads SQTIHQWPATLVQPVGSPLSLECTVEGTSNPNLYWYRQAAGRGLQLLFYSVGIGQISSEVPQNLSASRPQDRQFILSSKKLLLSDSGFYLCAWKLRENSYEQYFGPGTRLTVT.

CDR3 region: CASSFRDTYTEAFF. CDR3 sequence (DNA): TGTGCCAGCAGTTTTCGGGACACTTACACTGAAGCTTTCTTT. This chain uses TRBV27 with TRBJ1-1; possibly TRBD1 for D (6 bases). The CDR3 covers 14 residues. Looked up from germline, CDR1 is MNHEY and CDR2 is SMNVEV (reference sequence). The V end was cut by 3 bases, the J end by 3 bases, with 11 bases between.

This rearrangement joins TRBV5-1 to TRBJ1-1, with 8 bases matching TRBD1. CDR3 length: 14 amino acids. The germline gives CDR1 SGHRS, CDR2 YFSETQ. V lost 3 bases and J lost 0; bases outside the gene matches: 1. The CDR3, as DNA: TGCGCCAGCAGCTCGACAGGGGTGAACACTGAAGCTTTCTTT. This translates into CASSSTGVNTEAFF.

To note about this clone: Within the sample, other DNA sequences also encode this same CDR3. The rearrangement links TRBV10-3 to TRBJ1-1; 9 positions match TRBD1. This CDR3 is built from 13 residues. Trimming at V came to 8 bases and at J to 4 bases, leaving 5 bases not matched to a gene. Germline assignment: CDR1 ENHRY and CDR2 SYGVKD. The CDR3 region has the DNA TGTGCCATCTCCGGGACAGGGACCACTGAAGCTTTCTTT. Residues: CAISGTGTTEAFF.

V and J are TRBV7-9 and TRBJ2-7, with D possibly matching TRBD1 (6 bases). This CDR3 region has 14 residues. The V gene lost 5 bases and the J gene lost 4 bases, with 15 bases spanning the gap. Per the germline V gene, CDR1 is SEHNR and CDR2 is FQNEAQ (reference sequence). The CDR3 protein is CASSPQGWEYEQYF. The CDR3 coding sequence is TGTGCCAGCAGCCCACAGGGCTGGGAATACGAGCAGTACTTC.